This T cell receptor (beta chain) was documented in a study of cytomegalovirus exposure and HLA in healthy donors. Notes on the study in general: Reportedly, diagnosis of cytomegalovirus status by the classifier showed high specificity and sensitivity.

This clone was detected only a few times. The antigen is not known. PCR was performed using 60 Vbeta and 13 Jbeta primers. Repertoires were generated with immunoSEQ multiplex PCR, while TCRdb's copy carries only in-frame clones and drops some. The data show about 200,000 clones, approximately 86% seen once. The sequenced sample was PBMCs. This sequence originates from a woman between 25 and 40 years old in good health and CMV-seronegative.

The CDR3 coding sequence is TGCGCCAGCGTCGGACTAGCGGGAGGAGAGACCCAGTACTTC. Its protein product is CASVGLAGGETQYF. This rearrangement joins TRBV10-2 to TRBJ2-5; 14 nucleotides line up with TRBD2. With 8 bases clipped from V and 4 bases from J, the junction kept 3 bases outside the gene matches. Per the germline V gene, CDR1 is WSHSY and CDR2 is SAAADI. The CDR3 runs to 14 residues.